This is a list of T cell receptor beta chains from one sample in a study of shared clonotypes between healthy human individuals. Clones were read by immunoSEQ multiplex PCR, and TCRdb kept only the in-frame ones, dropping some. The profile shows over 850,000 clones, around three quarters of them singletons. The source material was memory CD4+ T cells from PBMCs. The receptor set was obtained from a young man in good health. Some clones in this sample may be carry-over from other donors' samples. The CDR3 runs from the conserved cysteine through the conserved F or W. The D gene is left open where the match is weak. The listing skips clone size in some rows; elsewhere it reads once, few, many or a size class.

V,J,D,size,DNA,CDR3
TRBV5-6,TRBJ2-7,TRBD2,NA,TGTGCCAGCAGCTCAGAAAGGGGGACTAGCGGGAGAAGGGTCGAGCAGTACTTC,CASSSERGTSGRRVEQYF
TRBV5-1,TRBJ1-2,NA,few,TGCGCCAGCAGCTTGGGGCTAGGGGACCAGCATGGCTACACCTTC,CASSLGLGDQHGYTF
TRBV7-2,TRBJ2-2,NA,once,TGTGCCAGCAGCGTTACGCCTGGCGGGGAGCTGTTTTTT,CASSVTPGGELFF
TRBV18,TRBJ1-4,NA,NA,TGTGCCAGCTCACCGACAGCCCCCAGGATAAGAAATGAAAAACTGTTTTTT,CASSPTAPRIRNEKLFF
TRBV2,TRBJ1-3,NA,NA,TGTGCCAGCACAGGGGTCCTCTCTGGAAACACCATATATTTT,CASTGVLSGNTIYF
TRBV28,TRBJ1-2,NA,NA,TGTGCCAGCAGGACCCGCGGACTTGACTATGGCTACACCTTC,CASRTRGLDYGYTF
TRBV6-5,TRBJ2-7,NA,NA,TGTGCCAGCAGTTACTCTCACGGGACCTACGAGCAGTACTTC,CASSYSHGTYEQYF
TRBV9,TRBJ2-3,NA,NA,TGTGCCAGCAGCGTAGGGCCCGAGGGGGATACGCAGTATTTT,CASSVGPEGDTQYF
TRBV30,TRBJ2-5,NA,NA,TGTGCCTGGACCACGGGGGAAGGAGAGACCCAGTACTTC,CAWTTGEGETQYF
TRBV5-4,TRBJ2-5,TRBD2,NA,TGTGCCAGCAGCTTGGGACTAGCGGGGCAACAAGAGACCCAGTACTTC,CASSLGLAGQQETQYF
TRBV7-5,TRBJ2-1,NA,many,TGTGTCAGAAGCTTAGGGAGTCACAATGAGCAGTTCTTC,CVRSLGSHNEQFF
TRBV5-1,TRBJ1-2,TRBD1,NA,TGCGCCAGCAGCCTGGGGACAGGGAATGGCTACACCTTC,CASSLGTGNGYTF
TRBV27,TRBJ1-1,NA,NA,TGTGCCAGCAGAAGGGGTGGGACGGCGGTCACTGAAGCTTTCTTT,CASRRGGTAVTEAFF
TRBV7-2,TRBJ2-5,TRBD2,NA,TGTGCCAGCAGCTCGATCCGGGGGGAGCAAGAGACCCAGTACTTC,CASSSIRGEQETQYF
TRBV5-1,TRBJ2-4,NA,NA,TGCGCCAGCAGCTCCGGGGACATTCAGTACTTC,CASSSGDIQYF
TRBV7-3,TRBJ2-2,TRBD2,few,TGTGCCAGCAGCTACGGGACTAGCGGCGGGGAGCTGTTTTTT,CASSYGTSGGELFF
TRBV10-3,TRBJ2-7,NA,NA,TGTGCCATCAGCGGACAGTCCTACGAGCAGTACTTC,CAISGQSYEQYF
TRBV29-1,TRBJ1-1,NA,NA,TGCAGCGTTGCGGGCACGAACACTGAAGCTTTCTTT,CSVAGTNTEAFF
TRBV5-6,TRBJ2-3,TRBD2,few,TGTGCCAGCACCAAGCGGGGCGTCACAGATACGCAGTATTTT,CASTKRGVTDTQYF
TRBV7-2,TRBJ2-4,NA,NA,TGTGCCAGCAGCGCAATGGTAGGGAACATTCAGTACTTC,CASSAMVGNIQYF
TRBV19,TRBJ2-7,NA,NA,TGTGCCAGTAGTAGGGGACATATCTCCTACGAGCAGTACTTC,CASSRGHISYEQYF
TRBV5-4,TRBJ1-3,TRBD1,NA,TGTGCCAGCAGCTCACCAGGACAGGGGAGAAACACCATATATTTT,CASSSPGQGRNTIYF
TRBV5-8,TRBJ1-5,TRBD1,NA,TGTGCCAGCAGCCTGGGGACAGGGGAGGGAGGTAGCAATCAGCCCCAGCATTTT,CASSLGTGEGGSNQPQHF
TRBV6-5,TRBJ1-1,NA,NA,TGTGCCAGCAGCTACCGTGGGGCGGCTGAAGCTTTCTTT,CASSYRGAAEAFF
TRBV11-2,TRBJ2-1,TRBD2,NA,TGTAGCTCAGCGAGCGGGAGGGCCATTGGGAATGAGCAGTTCTTC,CSSASGRAIGNEQFF
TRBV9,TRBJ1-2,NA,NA,TGTGCCAGCAGCGCCCGGACGGCAAACTATGGCTACACCTTC,CASSARTANYGYTF
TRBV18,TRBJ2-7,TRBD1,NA,TGTGCCAGCTCACCCGGACAGGGTGGCAACGAGCAGTACTTC,CASSPGQGGNEQYF
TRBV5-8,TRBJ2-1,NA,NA,TGTGCCAGCAGCTTCTTGCTCGGATCTGGGAATGAGCAGTTCTTC,CASSFLLGSGNEQFF
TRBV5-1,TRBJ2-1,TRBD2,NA,TGCGCCAGCAGCCCCAGGGCTAGCGGATACAATGAGCAGTTCTTC,CASSPRASGYNEQFF
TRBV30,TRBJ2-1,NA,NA,TGTGCCTCTTTTGGGGAATGGCATGAGCAGTTCTTC,CASFGEWHEQFF
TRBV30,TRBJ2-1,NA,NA,TGTGCCTGGGGGTATGCGGGCCATGAGCAGTTCTTC,CAWGYAGHEQFF
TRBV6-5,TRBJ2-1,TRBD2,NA,TGTGCCAGCACCTCTCCTCGGACTAGTTCTGCTGAGCAGTTCTTC,CASTSPRTSSAEQFF
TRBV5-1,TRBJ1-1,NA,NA,TGCGCCAGCAGCTTGAACTCTTTTATTTCTGAAGCTTTCTTT,CASSLNSFISEAFF
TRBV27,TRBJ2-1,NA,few,TGTGCCAGCAGTTTATATCCTAGCGCGTCCTACAATGAGCAGTTCTTC,CASSLYPSASYNEQFF
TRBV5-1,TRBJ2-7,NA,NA,TGCGCCAGCAGCCGGGATCAGGGACCCTACGAGCAGTACTTC,CASSRDQGPYEQYF
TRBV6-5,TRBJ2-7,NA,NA,TGTGCCAGCAGTTACGATTTAGCGGCGAGCTCCTACGAGCAGTACTTC,CASSYDLAASSYEQYF
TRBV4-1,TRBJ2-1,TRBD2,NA,TGCGCCAGCAGCCAAACTCTAGCGGGACAATACAATGAGCAGTTCTTC,CASSQTLAGQYNEQFF
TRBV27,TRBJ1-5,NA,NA,TGTGCCAGCAGTTTTCCAGGGGTCCCATATCAGCCCCAGCATTTT,CASSFPGVPYQPQHF
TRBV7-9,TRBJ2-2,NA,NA,TGTGCCAGCGATTATAACCCGGGGACCGGGGAGCTGTTTTTT,CASDYNPGTGELFF
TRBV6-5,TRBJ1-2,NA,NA,TGTGCCAGCAGTTCCCCTACTTTTAGCTACACCTTC,CASSSPTFSYTF
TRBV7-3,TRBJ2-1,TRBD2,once,TGTGCCAGCAGCTTAGGGACTAATAATGAGCAGTTCTTC,CASSLGTNNEQFF
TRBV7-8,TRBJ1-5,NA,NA,TGTGCCAGCAGCTTATCGTTCCGGGATCAGCCCCAGCATTTT,CASSLSFRDQPQHF
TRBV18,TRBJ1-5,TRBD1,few,TGTGCCAGCTCACCCGACCGAGAGGGGGCGAGCAATCAGCCCCAGCATTTT,CASSPDREGASNQPQHF
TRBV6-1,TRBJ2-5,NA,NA,TGTGCCAGCAGTGAAGGGTGGGGGGCGGAAGAGACCCAGTACTTC,CASSEGWGAEETQYF
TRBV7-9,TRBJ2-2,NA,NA,TGTGCCAGCAGCCAAGCCGACACCGGGGAGCTGTTTTTT,CASSQADTGELFF
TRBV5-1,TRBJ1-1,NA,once,TGCGCCAGCAGCCCGGGAGGGCTGACTGAAGCTTTCTTT,CASSPGGLTEAFF
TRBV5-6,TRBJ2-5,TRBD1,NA,TGTGCCAGCAGCTATCAGGGGGCAGAGACCCAGTACTTC,CASSYQGAETQYF
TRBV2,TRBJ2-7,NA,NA,TGTGCCAGCAGTGAGGTCCTCCCGGGTGCCTACGAGCAGTACTTC,CASSEVLPGAYEQYF
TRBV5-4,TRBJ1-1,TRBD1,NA,TGTGCCAGCAGCTTGGGGACAGGGAAAGCTTTCTTT,CASSLGTGKAFF
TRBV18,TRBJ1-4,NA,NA,TGTGCCAGCTCACCGCAGGGTATAAATGAAAAACTGTTTTTT,CASSPQGINEKLFF
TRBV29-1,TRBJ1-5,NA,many,TGCAGCGTAGCGGACGGATACAATCAGCCCCAGCATTTT,CSVADGYNQPQHF
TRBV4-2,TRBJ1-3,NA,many,TGTGCCAGCAGCCAGGGGCGGAGGGACACCATATATTTT,CASSQGRRDTIYF
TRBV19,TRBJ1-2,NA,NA,TGTGCCAGTAGTATAGAAACCCCTGGGACCGCGTCTAACTATGGCTACACCTTC,CASSIETPGTASNYGYTF
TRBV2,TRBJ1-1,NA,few,TGTGCCAGCAGACGTTACAGGGACACTGAAGCTTTCTTT,CASRRYRDTEAFF
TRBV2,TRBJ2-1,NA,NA,TGTGCCAGCACCTTAGACAGTAATGAGCAGTTCTTC,CASTLDSNEQFF
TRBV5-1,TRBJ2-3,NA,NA,TGCGCCAGCAGCTTGGATCCCCGTGGCAGACGCACAGATACGCAGTATTTT,CASSLDPRGRRTDTQYF
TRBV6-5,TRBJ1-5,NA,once,TGTGCCAGCAGTTACTCACAGAATCAGCCCCAGCATTTT,CASSYSQNQPQHF
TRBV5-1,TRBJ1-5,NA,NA,TGCGCCAGCAGCTCGGAGGGCAATCAGCCCCAGCATTTT,CASSSEGNQPQHF
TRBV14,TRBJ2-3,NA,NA,TGTGCCAGCAGCCTACGGACTCCCCGCACAGATACGCAGTATTTT,CASSLRTPRTDTQYF